Listed here are 29 T cell receptor beta chains from one sample, sequenced in a study of human T cells and chemical hapten exposure. Time point given: patch test 1, 2 weeks after DPC sensitization. Specified treatment: therapeutic diphenylcyclopropenone sensitization with weekly scalp DPC. In TCRdb, the RACE reads were re-called with MiXCR into one record per CDR3 protein. This repertoire shows around 300,000 distinct CDR3 sequences, around 7% found once; its top ten account for around 8.4%. The sample consisted of whole blood, taken in connection with sensitization to the hapten diphenylcyclopropenone (DPC). These receptors originate from a woman aged 18-29 years with alopecia areata. Some clones in this sample may be carry-over from other donors' samples.

The chain joins TRBV6-6 to TRBJ2-7, with D uncertain. This CDR3 is 13 amino acids long. Germline assignment: CDR1 MNHNY and CDR2 SVGAGI (reference sequence). Deletions cut 5 bases from V and 7 bases from J, with 15 bases between. CDR3 amino acids: CASSKQYSWEQYF. The CDR3 nucleotides read TGTGCCAGCAGTAAACAATACTCGTGGGAGCAGTACTTC.

This chain joins TRBV9 and TRBJ2-3; possible D gene TRBD2, 5 bases. The CDR3 runs 17 residues. Trimming took off 0 bases at V and 1 base at J, with 15 bases between the two ends. Germline values: CDR1 SGDLS, CDR2 YYNGEE. CDR3 nucleotides: TGTGCCAGCAGCGTAGTAGGAGGCGGGTTTCGCACAGATACGCAGTATTTT. Translated, it gives CASSVVGGGFRTDTQYF.

The table lists this clonotype with a few counts. This chain joins TRBV29-1 and TRBJ2-3, with D possibly being TRBD1 (6 bases). The germline V and J ends were trimmed by 5 bases and 0 bases, with 12 bases remaining between them. CDR1 and CDR2 (germline): SQVTM, ANQGSEA. The CDR3 totals 14 residues. This CDR3 reads CSVTGQRSTDTQYF. CDR3 bases: TGCAGCGTTACCGGACAGAGAAGCACAGATACGCAGTATTTT.

This clonotype was seen only a few times. This rearrangement joins TRBV10-3 to TRBJ2-2, with unresolved D. CDR3 size: 16 residues. CDR1 and CDR2 from the germline V gene are ENHRY and SYGVKD. Trimming removed 0 bases at V and 2 bases at J, with 10 bases between. As DNA, the CDR3 is TGTGCCATCAGTGAGTCCCCGACAACAAACACCGGGGAGCTGTTTTTT. This encodes CAISESPTTNTGELFF.

This chain uses TRBV20-1 with TRBJ1-1; D is perhaps TRBD1 (6 bases). Per germline, CDR1 DFQATT and CDR2 SNEGSKA (reference sequence). Trimming left V 5 bases short and J 8 bases short, with 12 bases between. The CDR3 covers 11 residues. In DNA, the CDR3 is TGCAGTGCTGGACCTCAGGGGGAAGCTTTCTTT. It codes for CSAGPQGEAFF.

This clonotype appeared a few times. V is TRBV6-6 and J is TRBJ1-3, with 11 bases aligning to TRBD1. The J segment lost 8 bases and the V segment lost 6 bases, leaving 9 bases of the junction unmatched. Germline assignment: CDR1 MNHNY and CDR2 SVGAGI (reference sequence). The CDR3 extends over 15 amino acids. As DNA, the CDR3 is TGTGCCAGCAGCCAGGACAGGGGGCTCGACGACACCATATATTTT. Translation: CASSQDRGLDDTIYF.

V is TRBV3-1 and J is TRBJ2-5, with 10 nucleotides matching TRBD2. The CDR3 runs 17 residues. Germline values: CDR1 LGHDT, CDR2 YNNKEL (reference sequence). V shed 4 bases and J 2 bases; nucleotides not matched to a gene: 10. The CDR3 loop reads CASSPSTSAGGQETQYF. In nucleotides, the CDR3 is TGTGCCAGCAGCCCATCGACTTCAGCGGGGGGGCAAGAGACCCAGTACTTC.

The chain links TRBV12-3 or TRBV12-4 to TRBJ1-1; 7 bases map to TRBD1. The CDR3 sequence is 15 residues long. V lost 4 bases and J lost 4; bases outside the gene matches: 9. The CDR3 is CASSSSDREGTEAFF. In nucleotides, the CDR3 is TGTGCCAGCAGTTCTTCAGACAGGGAGGGCACTGAAGCTTTCTTT.

This chain links TRBV6-6 with TRBJ2-4; D is unresolved. Deletions cut 0 bases from V and 0 bases from J, with 6 bases between. Germline-derived CDR1 and CDR2 are MNHNY and SVGAGI (reference sequence). This CDR3 region has 15 residues. CDR3 nucleotide sequence: TGTGCCAGCAGTTACTCGACCACAGCCAAAAACATTCAGTACTTC. Residues: CASSYSTTAKNIQYF.

Only a few counts were recorded for this clonotype. The rearrangement links TRBV29-1 to TRBJ2-1; tentative D call: TRBD2 (5 bases). V gave up 4 bases and J gave up 4 bases, with 5 bases separating them. Germline V CDR1 and CDR2: SQVTM, ANQGSEA. The CDR3 totals 11 residues. CDR3 residues: CSVGEYNEQFF. DNA for the CDR3: TGCAGCGTTGGGGAGTACAATGAGCAGTTCTTC.

In this sample, this clonotype turned up a few times. The chain is built from TRBV3-1 and TRBJ1-6; D not certain. Trimming shortened V by 0 bases and J by 9 bases, and 12 bases separated the two germline ends. Germline CDR1 is LGHDT and CDR2 is YNNKEL (reference sequence). The CDR3 consists of 15 residues. The CDR3 spells CASSQDPGEISPLHF. DNA for the CDR3: TGTGCCAGCAGCCAAGATCCCGGGGAAATTTCACCCCTCCACTTT.

This rearrangement joins TRBV28 to TRBJ1-1, with 8 bases that match TRBD1. V trimming: 7 bases; J trimming: 3 bases; junction bases outside the gene matches: 1. Germline CDR1 MDHEN, CDR2 SYDVKM. This CDR3 spans 12 amino acids. The CDR3: CASKTGDTEAFF. The CDR3 nucleotides read TGTGCCAGCAAGACAGGGGACACTGAAGCTTTCTTT.

This clonotype was detected only a few times. The chain carries TRBV2 and TRBJ2-5; D possibly matches TRBD1 or TRBD2 (5 bases each). CDR1 is SNHLY and CDR2 is FYNNEI in the germline V gene. The CDR3 has 14 residues. V gave up 5 bases and J gave up 2 bases, with 12 bases separating them. CDR3 sequence: CASSRDGKQETQYF. In DNA, the CDR3 is TGTGCCAGCAGTCGGGACGGAAAACAAGAGACCCAGTACTTC.

Many counts were recorded for this clonotype. This chain connects TRBV20-1 to TRBJ1-4, with D maybe TRBD1 (5 bases). This CDR3 contains 10 residues. CDR1 DFQATT and CDR2 SNEGSKA come from the germline V gene (reference sequence). V lost 6 bases to trimming and J lost 7 bases, with 6 bases between them. The CDR3 sequence is CSARGEKLFF. The DNA of the CDR3 is TGCAGTGCGAGGGGTGAAAAACTGTTTTTT.

This clonotype was recorded many times. The chain links TRBV10-3 to TRBJ2-3, with D possibly being TRBD1 or TRBD2 (5 bases each). Germline CDR1 is ENHRY and CDR2 is SYGVKD. Deletions cut 6 bases from V and 4 bases from J, with 17 bases between. The CDR3 consists of 15 residues. The CDR3 protein is CAISPSPVGPDTQYF. The DNA of the CDR3 is TGTGCCATCAGCCCTAGCCCCGTGGGGCCAGATACGCAGTATTTT.

V is TRBV5-4 and J is TRBJ1-2; D unclear. This CDR3 has 14 residues. Germline assignment: CDR1 SGHNT and CDR2 YYREEE (reference sequence). Trimming pared 4 bases from V and 2 bases from J, leaving 12 bases between. The CDR3 DNA is TGTGCCAGCAGCCCGACACTGAAAAACTATGGCTACACCTTC. The encoded protein is CASSPTLKNYGYTF. Looking up the rest from reference TRBV5-4 and TRBJ1-2 gives the full variable domain: ETGVTQSPTHLIKTRGQQVTLRCSSQSGHNTVSWYQQALGQGPQFIFQYYREEENGRGNFPPRFSGLQFPNYSSELNVNALELDDSALYLCASSPTLKNYGYTFGSGTRLTVV.

This clonotype was picked up a small number of times. The rearrangement joins TRBV4-1 to TRBJ2-7, with D perhaps TRBD2 (5 bases). The CDR3 is 15 residues long. CDR1 MGHRA and CDR2 YSYEKL come from the germline V gene. Between the trimmed V and J ends, which lost 3 bases and 2 bases, there was a span of 14 bases. CDR3 sequence reads: CASSQPGLGAYEQYF. In DNA, the CDR3 is TGCGCCAGCAGCCAGCCCGGGCTCGGGGCCTACGAGCAGTACTTC.

This clonotype was observed a few times. The V and J genes are TRBV4-3 and TRBJ2-7, with TRBD1 as a possible D gene (5 bases). The CDR3 runs to 16 residues. CDR1 LGHNA and CDR2 YSLEER come from the germline V gene. Trimming shortened V by 3 bases and J by 3 bases, and 18 bases separated the two germline ends. In DNA, the CDR3 is TGCGCCAGCAGCCAGTCCCGCTCCTGGACAAACTACGAGCAGTACTTC. Residues: CASSQSRSWTNYEQYF.

This clonotype was picked up a small number of times. The chain has TRBV11-2 and TRBJ1-1; weak D call: TRBD1 (5 bases). Germline loops: CDR1 SGHAT, CDR2 FQNNGV. This CDR3 region has 14 residues. Trimming cost V 6 bases and J 1 base, with 12 bases left between them. CDR3 coding DNA: TGTGCCAGCAGAGGCAGGGAGTCGAACACTGAAGCTTTCTTT. Encoded protein: CASRGRESNTEAFF.

This clonotype was picked up many times. The V and J genes are TRBV6-5 and TRBJ2-1; 9 nucleotides match TRBD2. Trimming at V came to 5 bases and at J to 5 bases, leaving 13 bases not matched to a gene. CDR3 length: 17 amino acids. The germline V gene encodes CDR1 MNHEY and CDR2 SVGAGI. The CDR3 coding sequence is TGTGCCAGCAGTCCTTTAGCAACTAGCGGGTACCACAATGAGCAGTTCTTC. Its translation: CASSPLATSGYHNEQFF.

This clonotype was seen a handful of times. The chain couples TRBV19 to TRBJ2-1; no clear D. Trimming removed 5 bases from V and 0 bases from J, with 14 bases in between. The CDR3 totals 16 residues. CDR1 and CDR2 (germline): LNHDA, SQIVND (reference sequence). The CDR3 is CASSDPGSSSYNEQFF. DNA for the CDR3: TGTGCCAGTAGTGATCCAGGCAGTAGCTCCTACAATGAGCAGTTCTTC.

This clonotype has ten or more counts. V and J are TRBV7-6 and TRBJ2-2, with TRBD2 identical over 7 bases. Germline V lookup: CDR1 SGHVS, CDR2 FNYEAQ. V lost 2 bases, J lost 6 bases, and 9 bases stayed unmatched. The CDR3 has 16 residues. The CDR3 protein is CASSLNSARGSGELFF. The CDR3 bases are TGTGCCAGCAGCTTAAATTCGGCGCGGGGGTCCGGGGAGCTGTTTTTT. Together with reference TRBV7-6 and TRBJ2-2, the CDR3 gives the full variable domain: GAGVSQSPRYKVTKRGQDVALRCDPISGHVSLYWYRQALGQGPEFLTYFNYEAQQDKSGLPNDRFSAERPEGSISTLTIQRTEQRDSAMYRCASSLNSARGSGELFFGEGSRLTVL.

The table lists this clonotype with many counts. V is TRBV29-1 and J is TRBJ1-2; no clear D gene. The ends were cut back, 4 bases at V and 11 bases at J, with 17 bases in the middle. This CDR3 has 12 residues. Germline-derived CDR1 and CDR2 are SQVTM and ANQGSEA. This CDR3 is CSVASNRGEYTF. Here the CDR3 DNA reads TGCAGCGTTGCTTCGAACCGCGGGGAATACACCTTC.

This clonotype was detected only a few times. V is TRBV5-4 and J is TRBJ2-7; TRBD2 matches 10 bases. The CDR3 runs 16 residues. CDR1 SGHNT and CDR2 YYREEE come from the germline V gene (reference sequence). Trimming at V came to 0 bases and at J to 2 bases, leaving 5 bases not matched to a gene. CDR3 DNA: TGTGCCAGCAGCTTGGGTAGCGGGGGGACCGCCTACGAGCAGTACTTC. It specifies CASSLGSGGTAYEQYF.

This clonotype was counted a few times. CDR3 residues: CASSYSLASSSGNTIYF. The CDR3 DNA is TGTGCCAGCAGTTACTCGTTGGCAAGTAGCTCTGGAAACACCATATATTTT. The chain is built from TRBV6-6 and TRBJ1-3; D not resolved. Germline V CDR1 and CDR2: MNHNY, SVGAGI (reference sequence). CDR3 length: 17 amino acids. With 0 bases removed from V and 0 bases from J, the gap between germline ends came to 12 bases.

This clonotype has a handful of counts. The V call is TRBV11-1, the J call TRBJ2-3; the match to TRBD2 covers 11 bases. The CDR3 consists of 14 residues. Looked up from germline, CDR1 is SGHAT and CDR2 is FQDESV (reference sequence). V was clipped by 5 bases and J by 5 bases; unmatched bases: 3. DNA of the CDR3: TGTGCCAGCAGCCCCCTAGCGGGGGGAGATACGCAGTATTTT. The encoded protein is CASSPLAGGDTQYF.

The rearrangement joins TRBV5-1 to TRBJ2-3; D is possibly TRBD1 or TRBD2 (5 bases each). CDR1 is SGHRS, CDR2 YFSETQ, per germline. V dropped 0 bases and J dropped 4 bases, with 6 bases sitting between them. The CDR3 is 13 residues long. The CDR3 reads CASSLGDADTQYF. CDR3 nucleotide sequence: TGCGCCAGCAGCTTGGGGGACGCAGATACGCAGTATTTT.

This clonotype was seen many times. The rearrangement uses TRBV7-6 and TRBJ2-3; D remains unclear. The germline gives CDR1 SGHVS, CDR2 FNYEAQ. The CDR3 consists of 13 residues. V lost 8 bases and J 2 bases, leaving 11 bases between the germline ends. CDR3 loop: CASLAYPTDTQYF. In nucleotides, the CDR3 is TGTGCCAGCCTGGCGTACCCCACAGATACGCAGTATTTT.

This clonotype was observed at least ten times. The chain links TRBV7-8 to TRBJ2-3; a weak D match, TRBD1 (6 bases). The CDR3 loop spans 14 amino acids. Germline assignment: CDR1 SGHVS and CDR2 FQNEAQ. Trimming removed 5 bases from V and 3 bases from J, with 12 bases in between. The CDR3 loop is CASSPDRMTDTQYF. CDR3 nucleotide sequence: TGTGCCAGCAGCCCCGACAGGATGACAGATACGCAGTATTTT. The full variable domain, rest sourced from reference TRBV7-8 and TRBJ2-3, is GAGVSQSPRYKVAKRGQDVALRCDPISGHVSLFWYQQALGQGPEFLTYFQNEAQLDKSGLPSDRFFAERPEGSVSTLKIQRTQQEDSAVYLCASSPDRMTDTQYFGPGTRLTVL.